This T cell receptor beta chain is drawn from a study of blood T cell repertoires in COVID-19. Study overall: PBMCs, B-cell-depleted T cells, or T cells provided the cDNA or gDNA that made up the material.

Sequenced by immunoSEQ multiplex PCR; TCRdb stores in-frame clones only, minus some. The data show some 80,000 clones, around 80% seen once. Sequenced: peripheral blood. The TCR originated in a woman of 80 years or more with active or convalescent COVID-19.

For the CDR3, the DNA is TGTGCCAGCAGCAACACAAGGGGGTTCCATCAGCCCCAGCATTTT. This encodes CASSNTRGFHQPQHF. The chain uses TRBV6-5 and TRBJ1-5, with D possibly being TRBD1 (6 bases). There are 15 residues in the CDR3. V lost 6 bases to trimming and J lost 5 bases, with 17 bases between them. The germline V gene has CDR1 MNHEY and CDR2 SVGAGI.